This T cell receptor (beta chain) was recovered during a study of T cell responses to AZD1222 COVID-19 vaccine. The ends lost 4 bases at V and 5 bases at J; junction bases unmatched: 3. The CDR3 has 13 amino acids. CDR1 is MGHRA and CDR2 is YSYEKL in the germline V gene. Using immunoSEQ multiplex PCR, the repertoire was profiled, and TCRdb retains in-frame clones only, with some absent. The sample has more than 90,000 clones, roughly 80% seen once; the top ten hold about 9.5%. The TCR sequence derives from an adult in good health. The source was peripheral blood, collected on day 0 of AZD1222 vaccination. The rearrangement links TRBV4-1 to TRBJ2-7, with 9 nucleotides matching TRBD1. CDR3 DNA sequence: TGCGCCAGCAGCCGATGGACAGGGGACGAGCAGTACTTC. Amino acid sequence: CASSRWTGDEQYF.